This T cell receptor (beta chain) was documented in a study of blood T cell repertoires in COVID-19. The overall study: Some COVID-19 samples were acute and others convalescent; all came from the United States, Italy and Spain.

Recovery among Cohort 3 donors was established by two negative PCRs, clearance, or symptom resolution. This table comes from immunoSEQ multiplex PCR, and its TCRdb copy is limited to in-frame clones, with some not included. The top ten hold under 0.85% of the sample, which has some 200,000 clones, approximately 89% seen once. V shed 5 bases and J shed 6 bases, with 25 bases lying between them. Germline V gene data show CDR1 as SGHVS and CDR2 as FNYEAQ. The CDR3 spans 17 residues. This chain links TRBV7-6 with TRBJ1-2, with a tentative D call TRBD1 (6 bases). Input material: PBMCs or T cells enriched from blood (not recorded which). This TCR derives from a woman aged 18-29 years who had recovered from COVID-19. CDR3 sequence (DNA): TGTGCCAGCAGCCCTCTCGGACAGATTGAACTACCCGATGGCTACACCTTC. The encoded protein is CASSPLGQIELPDGYTF.